The TCR beta chain described here comes from a study of T cell repertoires in cytomegalovirus infection. Study in general: It can be stated that public TCR beta signatures indicated CMV infection as well as a matching HLA type.

Germline CDR1 reads SGHTA; CDR2 reads FQGNSA. This CDR3 contains 13 residues. Trimming shortened V by 4 bases and J by 7 bases, and 14 bases separated the two germline ends. Notes on the study in general: Clonotype analysis showed dominance of the ex vivo response by HLA-C-restricted CMV-specific TCR beta clonotypes. Individuals carrying CMV plus the relevant HLA were identified by cumulative frequency of public TCR beta families.

MiXCR was run by TCRdb on the reads, yielding one entry per CDR3 protein. Counted here are hundreds of thousands of distinct CDR3 sequences, around 9.5% occurring once; the ten biggest clones make up 4.3%. With respect to this clonotype: Its antigen is not known.

V usage is TRBV7-2 and J usage is TRBJ2-7; D is perhaps TRBD1 (5 bases). The sequenced sample was PBMCs. The origin of this receptor is a human donor in good health (CMV status not recorded). Some clones in this sample may be carry-over from other donors' samples. The CDR3 spells CASSSDRKEEQYF. The CDR3 nucleotides are TGTGCCAGCAGCTCTGACAGAAAAGAAGAGCAGTACTTC. Based on the CDR3 plus reference TRBV7-2 and TRBJ2-7, the full variable domain is GAGVSQSPSNKVTEKGKDVELRCDPISGHTALYWYRQSLGQGLEFLIYFQGNSAPDKSGLPSDRFSAERTGGSVSTLTIQRTQQEDSAVYLCASSSDRKEEQYFGPGTRLTVT.